This T cell receptor beta chain derives from a study of OX40 agonist ivuxolimab in advanced cancers. Concerning this clone itself: The junction shows a germline mismatch at one end, possibly a read error.

The CDR3 has 12 amino acids. CDR1 is MGHRA, CDR2 YSYEKL, per germline. Libraries were prepared by immunoSEQ multiplex PCR; TCRdb keeps only in-frame clonotypes and omits some of them. The sample has more than 65,000 clones, approximately 84% seen once. The rearrangement joins TRBV4-1 to TRBJ2-3; the D gene is possibly TRBD2 (6 bases). The clonotype originates from an adult with an advanced solid tumor such as melanoma, head and neck, liver or kidney cancer. The sample here was CD4+ or CD8+ T cells sorted from blood, taken in a trial of the OX40 agonist ivuxolimab. This CDR3 is CASSRTGDMQYF. CDR3 DNA: TGTGCCAGCAGCCGAACGGGAGATATGCAGTATTTT.